This T cell receptor (beta chain) appears in the sequencing data of a study of regulatory T cells in long-lasting Graves disease. Arm-PCR of CDR3 regions and iRepertoire HTBI primers were the basis on which TCR beta libraries were built. TCRdb passed the multiplex PCR reads through MiXCR, listing each CDR3 protein once. Counted here are some 330,000 distinct CDR3 sequences, 12% occurring once; the ten biggest clones make up 18%. V gave up 3 bases and J gave up 2 bases, with 20 bases separating them. CDR3 length equals 17 residues. Per the germline V gene, CDR1 is SNHLY and CDR2 is FYNNEI. Time point indicated: newly diagnosed GD, antithyroid drugs for less than 3 months. Isolated PBMC RNA provided the starting material for the TCR library. Study outcomes and limitations: It was in persistent disease that TRBV28, TRBJ1-2 and TRBJ2-5 were favored. Persistent Graves' patients showed less TCR diversity than newly diagnosed ones. Accuracy could have been hurt by small sample size.

This clonotype was seen at least ten times. Its antigen is not known. The same sample was also used in a study of T cells in Graves' hyperthyroidism and ophthalmopathy. Per that study: The TCR CDR3 was amplified in a first-round RT-PCR using the HTBI primer set.

The sequence was collected from a young woman with Graves disease. Sequenced here: peripheral blood mononuclear cells (PBMCs), sampled at new diagnosis, from a patient treated with antithyroid drugs. The chain links TRBV2 to TRBJ2-7; D call uncertain. CDR3 DNA sequence: TGTGCCAGCAGTGACCTCCCAGGCGTACTGTGGGCCTACGAGCAGTACGTC. Amino acid sequence: CASSDLPGVLWAYEQYV.